Presented here are 4 T cell receptor beta chains from one specimen sequenced in a study of CD8 T cells in Susac syndrome. RNA was extracted with the RNeasy kit, and a quantity of about 0.45 to 1 ug was reverse transcribed using random hexamers. TCRdb reprocessed the immunoSEQ multiplex PCR reads with MiXCR, giving one entry per CDR3 protein. The repertoire holds more than 75,000 distinct CDR3 sequences, about 93% seen once, with roughly 0.3% in the top ten. Material for sequencing was CD8+ T cells from PBMCs. Receptors were obtained from a human donor in good health.

V and J are TRBV2 and TRBJ2-2; TRBD1 agrees at 8 bases. Germline CDR1 is SNHLY and CDR2 is FYNNEI. CDR3 size: 18 residues. After removal of 1 base from V and 1 base from J, the junction contained 8 bases not matched to a gene. DNA for the CDR3: TGTGCCAGCAGTGAAGGGACAGGGTCATCTTGGAACACCGGGGAGCTGTTTTTT. Translated: CASSEGTGSSWNTGELFF.

The sample holds a few counts of this clonotype. The chain combines TRBV14 with TRBJ2-1; no clear D gene. The CDR3 extends over 12 amino acids. V was shortened by 1 base and J by 3 bases, with 1 base between the two germline ends. CDR1 and CDR2 (germline): SGHDN, FVKESK. The CDR3 DNA is TGTGCCAGCAGCCAAGGCTACAATGAGCAGTTCTTC. Translation: CASSQGYNEQFF.

This chain links TRBV10-3 with TRBJ2-1; 12 bases fit TRBD2. Germline CDR1 is ENHRY and CDR2 is SYGVKD. V lost 10 bases to trimming and J lost 9 bases; unmatched junction nucleotides: 16. CDR3 size: 16 residues. CDR3 sequence (DNA): TGTGCCACGCTACTAGCGGGGGGCCAAAATGAGGCTGAGCAGTTCTTC. Protein: CATLLAGGQNEAEQFF.

This chain joins TRBV12-3 or TRBV12-4 and TRBJ1-1; TRBD1 aligns across 8 bases. V dropped 5 bases and J dropped 0; count of bases not matched to a gene: 5. The CDR3 length is 15 residues. This CDR3 reads CASSPQTGVNTEAFF. The CDR3, as DNA: TGTGCCAGCAGTCCCCAGACAGGGGTGAACACTGAAGCTTTCTTT.